This TCR beta chain was profiled in a study of cytomegalovirus exposure and HLA in healthy donors. The length of the CDR3 is 14 residues. The germline CDR1 and CDR2 sequences are SGHTS and YDEGEE. The V end lost 3 bases, the J end lost 2 bases, and 9 bases lay between the germline ends. The PCR had 60 Vbeta and 13 Jbeta primers. Repertoires were generated with immunoSEQ multiplex PCR, while TCRdb's copy carries only in-frame clones and drops some. The sample holds over 150,000 clones; 60% to 80% are singletons and the top ten take roughly 5%. The clonotype originates from a male donor in good health and CMV-seronegative. Sample: PBMCs. The chain has TRBV5-8 and TRBJ1-5; tentatively, D is TRBD1 (6 bases). CDR3 sequence reads: CASSSRTGNQPQHF. In nucleotides, the CDR3 is TGTGCCAGCAGCTCCCGGACAGGCAATCAGCCCCAGCATTTT.